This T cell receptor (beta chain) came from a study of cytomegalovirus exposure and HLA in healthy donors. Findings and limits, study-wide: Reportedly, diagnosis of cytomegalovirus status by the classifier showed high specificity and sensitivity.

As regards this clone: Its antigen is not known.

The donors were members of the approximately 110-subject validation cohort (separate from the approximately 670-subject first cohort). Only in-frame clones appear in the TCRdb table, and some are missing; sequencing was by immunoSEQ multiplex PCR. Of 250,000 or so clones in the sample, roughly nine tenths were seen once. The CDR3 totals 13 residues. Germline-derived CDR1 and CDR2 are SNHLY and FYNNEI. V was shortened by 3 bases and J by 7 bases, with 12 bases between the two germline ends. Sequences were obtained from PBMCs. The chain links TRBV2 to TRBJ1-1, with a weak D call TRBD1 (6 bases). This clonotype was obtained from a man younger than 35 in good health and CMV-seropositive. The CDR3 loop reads CASSEGAPGEAFF. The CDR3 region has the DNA TGTGCCAGCAGTGAGGGGGCCCCGGGTGAAGCTTTCTTT.